This T cell receptor (beta chain) was sequenced for a study of blood T cell repertoires in COVID-19. In the study overall: T cells, B-cell-depleted T cells, or PBMCs provided the cDNA or gDNA that served as material.

Per the authors' pipeline: Estimation of nucleated cell counts relied on the amplification of reference gene primers. Using immunoSEQ multiplex PCR, the repertoire was profiled, and TCRdb retains in-frame clones only, with some absent. The V and J calls and the clone size are those of that table, but D and trimming were determined from the DNA. This table holds some 120,000 clones, approximately 87% found once. Germline CDR1 and CDR2: SGHRS and YFSETQ. Trimming removed 4 bases from V and 6 bases from J; junction bases left unmatched: 7. This CDR3 has 15 amino acids. The chain is built from TRBV5-1 and TRBJ2-2; TRBD2 aligns across 9 bases. Sequenced: peripheral blood. This receptor was taken from a man aged 50-60 years with acute or convalescent COVID-19. The CDR3 nucleotides are TGCGCCAGCAGCACCTACCAGCGGGAGGCCGGGGAGCTGTTTTTT. It is translated as CASSTYQREAGELFF. The full variable domain, rest sourced from reference TRBV5-1 and TRBJ2-2, is KAGVTQTPRYLIKTRGQQVTLSCSPISGHRSVSWYQQTPGQGLQFLFEYFSETQRNKGNFPGRFSGRQFSNSRSEMNVSTLELGDSALYLCASSTYQREAGELFFGEGSRLTVL.